This T cell receptor beta chain was found in a study of cytomegalovirus exposure and HLA in healthy donors. Study overall: The same platform was used for the 90 to 150 validation repertoires and the roughly 730 first-cohort repertoires, a later analysis reported.

Trimming shortened V by 0 bases and J by 2 bases, and 12 bases separated the two germline ends. The CDR3 length is 16 residues. Germline loops: CDR1 SGHRS, CDR2 YFSETQ. Libraries were prepared by immunoSEQ multiplex PCR; TCRdb keeps only in-frame clonotypes and omits some of them. This repertoire shows about 160,000 clones, approximately 88% found once; its top ten account for more than 8.5%. The rearrangement links TRBV5-1 to TRBJ1-3; unclear D gene. The sequence derives from a man younger than 45 in good health and CMV-seropositive. Input material: PBMCs. The chain's CDR3 is CASSLVGRLAGNTIYF. The CDR3 bases are TGCGCCAGCAGCTTGGTCGGCAGGCTTGCTGGAAACACCATATATTTT.